The entry that follows covers one TCR beta chain sequence. Its antigen remains unknown. CDR1 is MDHEN, CDR2 SYDVKM, per germline. This CDR3 is 15 amino acids long. The V gene end was trimmed by 6 bases and the J gene end by 9 bases; junction bases not matched to a gene: 7. A roughly 130-subject validation cohort, separate from the approximately 700-subject first cohort, supplied the donors. These data belong to a study of cytomegalovirus exposure and HLA in healthy donors. Overall study context: The same platform used for the roughly 610 first-cohort repertoires was also used for the 120 or so validation repertoires, as a later analysis reported. Study-wide results and caveats: Cytomegalovirus status was reportedly diagnosed by the classifier with high sensitivity and specificity. Cytomegalovirus association was assigned to under 200 TCR beta chains.

Method: immunoSEQ multiplex PCR; TCRdb's copy keeps in-frame clones and lacks some. The profile shows 80,000 to 95,000 clones, roughly 92% of them singletons. The sequencing input was PBMCs. The TCR originated in a woman in her 30s in good health and CMV-seropositive. The rearrangement joins TRBV28 to TRBJ2-1; TRBD2 agrees at 14 bases. CDR3 DNA: TGTGCCAGCAGCCAGACTAGCGGGAGGGCCGCTGAGCAGTTCTTC. It specifies CASSQTSGRAAEQFF.